The 31 T cell receptor beta chains below all came from one sample that was sequenced in a study of cytomegalovirus exposure and HLA in healthy donors. 60 Vbeta and 13 Jbeta primers were used in PCR. Clones were sequenced by immunoSEQ multiplex PCR, and TCRdb holds only the in-frame ones, with some missing. This sample contains some 46,000 clones. The source material was PBMCs. The source is a male donor in good health and CMV-seronegative.

The rearrangement uses TRBV7-8 and TRBJ2-7, with TRBD2 identical over 9 bases. The trim removed 1 base at V and 0 bases at J, leaving 7 bases unmatched. The germline V gene has CDR1 SGHVS and CDR2 FQNEAQ. The CDR3 extends over 17 amino acids. The CDR3 nucleotides are TGTGCCAGCAGCTTAGGCGGGGGACTAGCCAACTCCTACGAGCAGTACTTC. Encoded protein: CASSLGGGLANSYEQYF.

V usage is TRBV27 and J usage is TRBJ2-1, with TRBD2 matching 7 bases. In germline, CDR1 is MNHEY, CDR2 SMNVEV (reference sequence). After removal of 1 base from V and 2 bases from J, the junction contained 5 bases not matched to a gene. This CDR3 contains 16 residues. CDR3 sequence reads: CASSLFRGGTYNEQFF. CDR3 in DNA: TGTGCCAGCAGTTTATTTCGCGGGGGTACCTACAATGAGCAGTTCTTC.

V gene TRBV4-2 combines with J gene TRBJ2-5, with no clear D. V lost 0 bases and J lost 1, with 6 bases in between. CDR3 size: 14 residues. From germline, CDR1 is LGHNA and CDR2 YNFKEQ. The CDR3 DNA is TGTGCCAGCAGCCAAGAGGCATCCCAAGAGACCCAGTACTTC. Translating gives CASSQEASQETQYF.

This chain joins TRBV30 and TRBJ2-2; 9 bases align to TRBD1. Germline trimming cut 3 bases from V and 4 bases from J; bases unmatched to any gene: 6. Germline V lookup: CDR1 GTSNPN, CDR2 SVGIG (reference sequence). The CDR3 runs to 15 residues. The CDR3 bases are TGTGCCTGGAGCAAGGGACAGGGAATCACCGGGGAGCTGTTTTTT. Translating gives CAWSKGQGITGELFF.

The CDR3 DNA follows: TGTGCCAGCAGCCCACAGACAGGGCTCGAATGGGACACCGGGGAGCTGTTTTTT. Its translation: CASSPQTGLEWDTGELFF. The chain recombines TRBV27 with TRBJ2-2; 7 bases agree with TRBD1. CDR1 MNHEY and CDR2 SMNVEV come from the germline V gene (reference sequence). V dropped 6 bases and J dropped 3; count of bases not matched to a gene: 16. The CDR3 length is 18 residues.

The chain joins TRBV4-1 to TRBJ2-1; TRBD1 is a possible D gene (5 bases). This CDR3 comprises 14 residues. Germline CDR1 MGHRA, CDR2 YSYEKL. Between the trimmed V and J ends, which lost 2 bases and 13 bases, there was a span of 18 bases. CDR3 residues: CASSQPSQGFVQFF. CDR3 DNA sequence: TGCGCCAGCAGCCAACCATCTCAGGGTTTTGTACAGTTCTTC.

The chain uses TRBV5-1 and TRBJ2-7; D ambiguous. V lost 0 bases and J 1 base, leaving 5 bases between the germline ends. CDR1 is SGHRS, CDR2 YFSETQ, per germline. CDR3 length: 13 residues. In nucleotides, the CDR3 is TGCGCCAGCAGCTTGGACCGGTCCTACGAGCAGTACTTC. Translating gives CASSLDRSYEQYF.

V and J are TRBV5-6 and TRBJ2-1; 8 nucleotides line up with TRBD2. The germline gives CDR1 SGHDT, CDR2 YYEEEE. J lost 8 bases, V lost 4 bases, and 11 bases had no gene match. The CDR3 spans 15 residues. CDR3 coding DNA: TGTGCCAGCAGCGACGACAGGACTAGCATCGATGAGCAGTTCTTC. Its protein is CASSDDRTSIDEQFF.

The chain joins TRBV5-4 to TRBJ2-3; the D gene is possibly TRBD2 (6 bases). The CDR3 extends over 14 amino acids. From germline, CDR1 is SGHNT and CDR2 YYREEE (reference sequence). Trimming shortened V by 0 bases and J by 1 base, and 6 bases separated the two germline ends. The CDR3 sequence is CASSLVAGTDTQYF. Here the CDR3 DNA reads TGTGCCAGCAGCTTGGTAGCGGGCACAGATACGCAGTATTTT.

This chain joins TRBV18 and TRBJ2-1, with 11 nucleotides matching TRBD2. Germline V lookup: CDR1 KGHSH, CDR2 LQKENI. Losses at the gene ends were 0 bases for V and 4 bases for J; bases not matched to a gene: 5. CDR3 length: 17 amino acids. CDR3 in DNA: TGTGCCAGCTCACCACCGACTAGCGGGAAGGGGTACAATGAGCAGTTCTTC. It is translated as CASSPPTSGKGYNEQFF.

The V call is TRBV6-6, the J call TRBJ2-7, with 8 positions matching TRBD1. V lost 6 bases, J lost 5 bases, and 12 bases stayed unmatched. The germline gives CDR1 MNHNY, CDR2 SVGAGI (reference sequence). This CDR3 is built from 15 residues. The CDR3 spells CASSLVGTGSNEQYF. For the CDR3, the DNA is TGTGCCAGCAGCCTTGTGGGGACAGGTTCCAACGAGCAGTACTTC.

V gene TRBV2 combines with J gene TRBJ2-5, with D perhaps matching TRBD2 (5 bases). The J call is uncertain, as TRBJ2-7 better fits the DNA end. CDR3 length: 14 amino acids. Germline values: CDR1 SNHLY, CDR2 FYNNEI. CDR3 in amino acids: CASPKPGSSYEQYF. The DNA of the CDR3 is TGTGCCAGCCCAAAACCGGGGAGCTCCTACGAGCAGTACTTC.

The V call is TRBV5-1, the J call TRBJ1-4; D is ambiguous. This CDR3 contains 14 residues. In germline, CDR1 is SGHRS, CDR2 YFSETQ. The ends were cut back, 1 base at V and 4 bases at J, with 8 bases in the middle. The CDR3: CASSLSSFNEKLFF. DNA for the CDR3: TGCGCCAGCAGCTTGTCGTCCTTTAATGAAAAACTGTTTTTT.

V usage is TRBV7-6 and J usage is TRBJ2-7; 7 nucleotides agree with TRBD2. V was pared by 4 bases and J by 4 bases, with 13 bases of the junction left unmatched. CDR3 length: 16 amino acids. In germline, CDR1 is SGHVS, CDR2 FNYEAQ. In DNA form, the CDR3 reads TGTGCCAGCAGCTCTCATGCCGGGACTAATCTATACGAGCAGTACTTC. Translating gives CASSSHAGTNLYEQYF.

The J gene is TRBJ2-1, the V gene TRBV7-3; 7 bases are a match to TRBD2. This CDR3 contains 15 residues. Per germline, CDR1 SGHTA and CDR2 FQGTGA. Trimming cost V 5 bases and J 0 bases; bases outside gene matches: 4. CDR3 sequence reads: CASSPTGGSYNEQFF. The CDR3 nucleotides are TGTGCCAGCAGCCCCACGGGGGGCTCCTACAATGAGCAGTTCTTC.

The chain joins TRBV5-6 to TRBJ1-2; 8 bases are a match to TRBD1. Germline V gene sequence: CDR1 SGHDT, CDR2 YYEEEE. The junction had 5 bases not matched to a gene; V was cut back by 0 bases and J by 7 bases. CDR3 size: 14 residues. The CDR3 bases are TGTGCCAGCAGCTTGGGACAGGGGATAGGTGGCTACACCTTC. This sequence encodes CASSLGQGIGGYTF.

The chain is built from TRBV19 and TRBJ1-2, with D unresolved. CDR3 size: 14 residues. The germline CDR1 and CDR2 sequences are LNHDA and SQIVND (reference sequence). V was clipped by 6 bases and J by 2 bases, with 13 bases between them. This chain's CDR3 is CASSLLGENYGYTF. For the CDR3, the DNA is TGTGCCAGTAGCCTTCTAGGAGAGAACTATGGCTACACCTTC.

This chain uses TRBV6-1 with TRBJ1-2; the match to TRBD1 covers 7 bases. This CDR3 region has 13 residues. The V gene end was trimmed by 6 bases and the J gene end by 8 bases; junction bases not matched to a gene: 9. CDR1 is MNHNS, CDR2 SASEGT, per germline. Here the CDR3 DNA reads TGTGCCAGCAGGGGCGAGGACAGGCCCGGCTACACCTTC. Protein sequence: CASRGEDRPGYTF.

This rearrangement joins TRBV28 to TRBJ2-3, with 10 positions matching TRBD2. This CDR3 is 17 amino acids long. V shed 6 bases, J shed 0 bases, and the junction held 9 bases outside the gene matches. Germline lookup yields CDR1 MDHEN and CDR2 SYDVKM. CDR3: CASSSPRGLASTDTQYF. In DNA, the CDR3 is TGTGCCAGCAGCTCTCCCCGGGGACTAGCGAGCACAGATACGCAGTATTTT.

The rearrangement uses TRBV30 and TRBJ1-2, with 7 nucleotides matching TRBD1. The CDR3 is 13 amino acids. Per the germline V gene, CDR1 is GTSNPN and CDR2 is SVGIG (reference sequence). J was trimmed by 4 bases and V by 2 bases; bases with no gene match: 4. CDR3 in amino acids: CAWSLGQTYGYTF. As DNA, the CDR3 is TGTGCCTGGAGTTTGGGACAGACCTATGGCTACACCTTC.

The V and J genes are TRBV7-3 and TRBJ2-1, with 10 bases that match TRBD2. The CDR3 contains 15 residues. Trimming cost V 4 bases and J 5 bases; bases outside gene matches: 5. Germline CDR1 SGHTA, CDR2 FQGTGA. CDR3 nucleotides: TGTGCCAGCAGCTCAAGCGGGGGGGGTAACAATGAGCAGTTCTTC. Its translation: CASSSSGGGNNEQFF.

The rearrangement joins TRBV18 to TRBJ2-1; 8 bases agree with TRBD1. Germline CDR1 KGHSH, CDR2 LQKENI. Trimming at V came to 5 bases and at J to 10 bases, leaving 7 bases not matched to a gene. This CDR3 spans 13 amino acids. The CDR3 here is CASSKDRAWEQFF. The CDR3 DNA sequence: TGTGCCAGCTCAAAGGACAGGGCCTGGGAGCAGTTCTTC.

The rearrangement uses TRBV11-3 and TRBJ2-3, with unresolved D. Germline V CDR1 and CDR2: SGHNT, YENEEA. V lost 2 bases, J lost 4 bases, and 7 bases lay in between. This CDR3 region has 13 residues. For the CDR3, the DNA is TGTGCCAGCAGCTTAAGATACTCAGATACGCAGTATTTT. Its protein is CASSLRYSDTQYF.

The chain joins TRBV28 to TRBJ2-7; TRBD2 matches at 8 bases. The CDR3 spans 17 residues. Germline V lookup: CDR1 MDHEN, CDR2 SYDVKM. After removal of 5 bases from V and 0 bases from J, the junction contained 12 bases not matched to a gene. CDR3 protein: CASSTEAGGWVSYEQYF. The CDR3 nucleotides are TGTGCCAGCAGTACGGAGGCGGGGGGATGGGTCTCCTACGAGCAGTACTTC.

This chain links TRBV20-1 with TRBJ2-3; D uncertain. CDR1 and CDR2 from the germline V gene are DFQATT and SNEGSKA (reference sequence). The ends were cut back, 6 bases at V and 7 bases at J, with 8 bases in the middle. The CDR3 spans 10 residues. CDR3 sequence reads: CSAQINTQYF. The CDR3 DNA sequence: TGCAGTGCCCAGATAAATACGCAGTATTTT.

The V and J genes are TRBV7-8 and TRBJ1-4; perhaps TRBD1 as D (5 bases). The CDR3 covers 16 residues. The V gene lost 2 bases and the J gene lost 6 bases, with 16 bases spanning the gap. Per the germline V gene, CDR1 is SGHVS and CDR2 is FQNEAQ. CDR3 amino acids: CASSLRVRAQDEKLFF. CDR3 nucleotide sequence: TGTGCCAGCAGCTTACGGGTCCGCGCACAGGATGAAAAACTGTTTTTT.

The chain recombines TRBV28 with TRBJ2-1; 9 bases fit TRBD1. The CDR3 is made up of 15 amino acids. The V gene end was trimmed by 6 bases and the J gene end by 6 bases; junction bases not matched to a gene: 9. Germline values: CDR1 MDHEN, CDR2 SYDVKM. The CDR3 DNA reads TGTGCCAGCAGGGCGGGACAGGGCCTCCCCAATGAGCAGTTCTTC. This codes for CASRAGQGLPNEQFF.

Comment on this clone: At the DNA level, this CDR3 is encoded by other sequences in the same sample as well. The rearrangement joins TRBV25-1 to TRBJ1-2; D gene unclear. Germline V gene lookup returns CDR1 MGHDK and CDR2 SYGVNS. The CDR3 runs 13 residues. The ends were cut back, 3 bases at V and 2 bases at J, with 7 bases in the middle. CDR3 DNA: TGTGCCAGCAGTGAGGGAGGGAACTATGGCTACACCTTC. As protein: CASSEGGNYGYTF.

This chain uses TRBV28 with TRBJ1-5; D is perhaps TRBD1 (5 bases). This CDR3 region has 16 residues. Germline V gene lookup returns CDR1 MDHEN and CDR2 SYDVKM. V was pared by 5 bases and J by 2 bases, with 16 bases between. In DNA form, the CDR3 reads TGTGCCAGCAGTCCAAGGGACTGGCGACGCAATCAGCCCCAGCATTTT. Amino acid sequence: CASSPRDWRRNQPQHF.

This chain joins TRBV6-4 and TRBJ2-1; 13 bases agree with TRBD2. Per the germline V gene, CDR1 is MRHNA and CDR2 is SNTAGT. V lost 5 bases, J lost 8 bases, and 3 bases stayed unmatched. This CDR3 has 14 residues. In DNA form, the CDR3 reads TGTGCCAGCAGTCGGACTAGCGGGAGCGATGAGCAGTTCTTC. It is translated as CASSRTSGSDEQFF.

Measured by frequency, this clone is medium-sized. This chain connects TRBV6-1 to TRBJ2-1, with D possibly TRBD2 on 5 matching bases. Germline-derived CDR1 and CDR2 are MNHNS and SASEGT. CDR3 length: 15 residues. Trimming shortened V by 3 bases and J by 0 bases, and 9 bases separated the two germline ends. In DNA, the CDR3 is TGTGCCAGCAGTGACCGGGATGACTCCTACAATGAGCAGTTCTTC. Protein sequence: CASSDRDDSYNEQFF.